A single sample is the source of the 30 T cell receptor beta chains below, sequenced in a study of CD8+ T cells in alopecia areata. Following extraction, RNA underwent reverse transcription to cDNA, which served as the sequencing template. Data came from immunoSEQ multiplex PCR; TCRdb stores just in-frame clones and leaves some out. This sample carries 130,000 to 150,000 clones, about two thirds of them seen once, and the ten largest clones take just over 35%. Sequencing used CD8+ T cells sorted from blood. The origin of the receptors is a human donor in good health.

The chain joins TRBV27 to TRBJ2-1, with D possibly being TRBD2 (5 bases). The CDR3 runs to 15 residues. CDR1 is MNHEY and CDR2 is SMNVEV in the germline V gene (reference sequence). Deletions cut 6 bases from V and 4 bases from J, with 16 bases between. CDR3 in DNA: TGTGCCAGCAGCCGTTGGCGGGCCCGGTACAATGAGCAGTTCTTC. This translates into CASSRWRARYNEQFF.

The chain carries TRBV5-4 and TRBJ2-1, with a possible D match to TRBD1 (6 bases). Germline CDR1 is SGHNT and CDR2 is YYREEE (reference sequence). This CDR3 is 14 amino acids long. Trimming took off 5 bases at V and 5 bases at J, with 14 bases between the two ends. In nucleotides, the CDR3 is TGTGCCAGCAGGTCCCGGACAGCGGACAATGAGCAGTTCTTC. Its translation is CASRSRTADNEQFF.

The sample holds one count of this clone. The CDR3 loop reads CASSPGTDYEQYF. In DNA form, the CDR3 reads TGCGCCAGCAGCCCCGGGACAGACTACGAGCAGTACTTC. J is TRBJ2-7 and V is TRBV4-1, with 7 bases fitting TRBD1. Germline loops: CDR1 MGHRA, CDR2 YSYEKL. The J segment lost 3 bases and the V segment lost 4 bases, leaving 3 bases of the junction unmatched. The CDR3 sequence is 13 residues long.

This clone came up a few times. The chain joins TRBV9 to TRBJ2-1; 8 nucleotides agree with TRBD2. Trimming at V came to 4 bases and at J to 6 bases, leaving 18 bases not matched to a gene. This CDR3 is 18 amino acids long. The V gene's germline CDR1 is SGDLS and CDR2 YYNGEE. In nucleotides, the CDR3 is TGTGCCAGCAGCAATAGTGTGGCGGGAGGCCGGAGGGGCAATGAGCAGTTCTTC. This translates into CASSNSVAGGRRGNEQFF.

The chain couples TRBV11-2 to TRBJ2-7; 7 nucleotides align to TRBD2. V trimming: 5 bases; J trimming: 2 bases; junction bases outside the gene matches: 6. Germline V gene data show CDR1 as SGHAT and CDR2 as FQNNGV. The length of the CDR3 is 14 residues. CDR3 nucleotide sequence: TGTGCCAGCAGCCCGTGGGGGGGAACCTACGAGCAGTACTTC. Translated: CASSPWGGTYEQYF.

A word on this clone: The same CDR3 also results from other DNA sequences found in this sample. This chain links TRBV27 with TRBJ1-5; D possibly corresponds to TRBD1 (6 bases). The CDR3 contains 14 residues. V was clipped by 5 bases and J by 0 bases, with 8 bases between them. The germline V gene has CDR1 MNHEY and CDR2 SMNVEV (reference sequence). CDR3 protein: CASSSRGSNQPQHF. In nucleotides, the CDR3 is TGTGCCAGCAGTAGCAGGGGTAGCAATCAGCCCCAGCATTTT.

The chain recombines TRBV5-6 with TRBJ2-5; no firm D call. Trimming took 4 bases from V and 2 from J, leaving 9 bases between them. The CDR3 extends over 13 amino acids. Germline V gene data show CDR1 as SGHDT and CDR2 as YYEEEE. The CDR3 DNA follows: TGTGCCAGCAGCCCCACGAGGCAAGAGACCCAGTACTTC. This sequence encodes CASSPTRQETQYF.

This rearrangement joins TRBV29-1 to TRBJ2-7; D tentatively fits TRBD1 or TRBD2 (5 bases each). Between the trimmed V and J ends, which lost 6 bases and 1 base, there was a span of 19 bases. The CDR3 loop spans 15 amino acids. Germline V gene data show CDR1 as SQVTM and CDR2 as ANQGSEA. CDR3 protein: CSVGSGRDGSYEQYF. The CDR3 DNA reads TGCAGCGTCGGATCCGGACGGGACGGGTCCTACGAGCAGTACTTC.

CDR3 DNA sequence: TGTGCCAGCAGTGAATTCGGTTTTACTAGCACAGATACGCAGTATTTT. The encoded protein is CASSEFGFTSTDTQYF. The rearrangement joins TRBV6-1 to TRBJ2-3; D not resolved. Trimming stripped 2 bases from V and 0 bases from J, with 12 bases between. Looked up from germline, CDR1 is MNHNS and CDR2 is SASEGT. The CDR3 runs 16 residues.

The chain employs TRBV10-3 and TRBJ2-3; 7 nucleotides line up with TRBD2. V gave up 0 bases and J gave up 4 bases; unmatched junction bases: 1. The length of the CDR3 is 14 residues. The germline V gene has CDR1 ENHRY and CDR2 SYGVKD. Here the CDR3 DNA reads TGTGCCATCAGTGAGTCGACTAGCTCAGATACGCAGTATTTT. The encoded protein is CAISESTSSDTQYF.

This clone has just a few counts. The V gene is TRBV7-9, the J gene TRBJ1-1; D is unclear. Germline CDR1 reads SEHNR; CDR2 reads FQNEAQ (reference sequence). V was cut by 4 bases and J by 8 bases, with 14 bases left in between. The CDR3 sequence is 13 residues long. CDR3 in amino acids: CASSSSSGLEAFF. CDR3 DNA sequence: TGTGCCAGCAGCTCATCCTCCGGATTGGAAGCTTTCTTT.

Comments on this clone: Other DNA sequences in this sample translate to the same CDR3. CDR3 protein: CASSFGETQYF. Here the CDR3 DNA reads TGCGCCAGCAGCTTCGGAGAGACCCAGTACTTC. The chain recombines TRBV5-1 with TRBJ2-5; the D is unclear. The length of the CDR3 is 11 residues. Trimming removed 2 bases from V and 4 bases from J, with 3 bases in between. CDR1 and CDR2 (germline): SGHRS, YFSETQ.

This clone was observed a few times. The genes are TRBV13 and TRBJ2-5, with D maybe TRBD1 (6 bases). Germline CDR1 is PRHDT and CDR2 is FYEKMQ (reference sequence). V lost 3 bases and J lost 2, with 10 bases in between. The CDR3 is 14 residues long. The CDR3 DNA sequence: TGTGCCAGCAGCTTGACAGGCCCTCAAGAGACCCAGTACTTC. Protein sequence: CASSLTGPQETQYF.

CDR3 nucleotide sequence: TGTGCCAGCAGCCCCTCTACCGGGGAGCTGTTTTTT. This codes for CASSPSTGELFF. The chain carries TRBV5-6 and TRBJ2-2; D is undetermined. V was cut by 4 bases and J by 5 bases, with 6 bases left in between. The CDR3 loop spans 12 amino acids. Germline loops: CDR1 SGHDT, CDR2 YYEEEE.

This clone has more than one count but fewer than ten. The CDR3 loop is CSVEELVTQYF. CDR3 nucleotides: TGCAGCGTTGAAGAGTTGGTGACCCAGTACTTC. The gene calls are TRBV29-1 and TRBJ2-5, with D unresolved. The CDR3 extends over 11 amino acids. V was shortened by 0 bases and J by 7 bases, with 6 bases between the two germline ends. The V gene's germline CDR1 is SQVTM and CDR2 ANQGSEA.

This chain uses TRBV11-2 with TRBJ1-2; D uncertain. In germline, CDR1 is SGHAT, CDR2 FQNNGV. The CDR3 has 13 amino acids. V was trimmed by 5 bases and J by 9 bases, leaving 16 bases between them. This CDR3 is CASSGIGPESYTF. The CDR3 nucleotides are TGTGCCAGCAGCGGCATAGGGCCAGAAAGCTACACCTTC. The full variable domain, its missing parts supplied by reference TRBV11-2 and TRBJ1-2, is EAGVAQSPRYKIIEKRQSVAFWCNPISGHATLYWYQQILGQGPKLLIQFQNNGVVDDSQLPKDRFSAERLKGVDSTLKIQPAKLEDSAVYLCASSGIGPESYTFGSGTRLTVV.

The gene calls are TRBV30 and TRBJ1-2; D is possibly TRBD1 (5 bases). This CDR3 spans 12 amino acids. CDR1 and CDR2 (germline): GTSNPN, SVGIG (reference sequence). Trimming cost V 4 bases and J 3 bases, with 9 bases left between them. CDR3 sequence reads: CAWNQGYYGYTF. The CDR3 DNA follows: TGTGCCTGGAACCAGGGATACTATGGCTACACCTTC.

Only a few counts were recorded for this clone. The chain is built from TRBV7-9 and TRBJ2-6; no clear D. This CDR3 has 13 residues. Germline-derived CDR1 and CDR2 are SEHNR and FQNEAQ (reference sequence). V was pared by 3 bases and J by 2 bases, with 2 bases between. As DNA, the CDR3 is TGTGCCAGCAGCTTTCCTGGGGCCAACGTCCTGACTTTC. Translated, it gives CASSFPGANVLTF.

The V call is TRBV29-1, the J call TRBJ2-3, with 8 bases aligning to TRBD2. Germline CDR1 and CDR2: SQVTM and ANQGSEA. Trimming took 0 bases from V and 2 from J; bases not matched to a gene: 7. The CDR3 contains 16 residues. In nucleotides, the CDR3 is TGCAGCGTTGAAGATCCGCCTAGCGGGCTCACAGATACGCAGTATTTT. Translating gives CSVEDPPSGLTDTQYF.

This clone appeared a few times. This chain uses TRBV4-1 with TRBJ1-5; no clear D. CDR1 and CDR2 (germline): MGHRA, YSYEKL. The CDR3 is 15 residues long. Trimming took 0 bases from V and 3 from J, leaving 9 bases between them. This CDR3 reads CASSQDQAVNQPQHF. CDR3 coding DNA: TGCGCCAGCAGCCAAGATCAGGCAGTCAATCAGCCCCAGCATTTT.

This rearrangement joins TRBV5-6 to TRBJ2-1, with D unresolved. Germline CDR1 and CDR2: SGHDT and YYEEEE. This CDR3 is 14 amino acids long. Trimming removed 0 bases from V and 4 bases from J, with 8 bases in between. The CDR3 here is CASSLASSYNEQFF. CDR3 sequence (DNA): TGTGCCAGCAGCTTGGCATCCTCGTACAATGAGCAGTTCTTC.

This chain uses TRBV2 with TRBJ2-5; no reliable D call. Germline V lookup: CDR1 SNHLY, CDR2 FYNNEI. V gave up 6 bases and J gave up 1 base, with 18 bases separating them. The CDR3 has 16 amino acids. The CDR3 sequence is CASSETRRALQETQYF. The CDR3 DNA reads TGTGCCAGCAGCGAAACGAGAAGGGCCCTCCAAGAGACCCAGTACTTC. Filled out from reference TRBV2 and TRBJ2-5, the complete variable domain reads EPEVTQTPSHQVTQMGQEVILRCVPISNHLYFYWYRQILGQKVEFLVSFYNNEISEKSEIFDDQFSVERPDGSNFTLKIRSTKLEDSAMYFCASSETRRALQETQYFGPGTRLLVL.

This clone has a count of ten or more. The chain combines TRBV14 with TRBJ2-5; tentatively, D is TRBD2 (5 bases). CDR1 is SGHDN and CDR2 is FVKESK in the germline V gene. The ends were cut back, 3 bases at V and 5 bases at J, with 13 bases in the middle. This CDR3 has 14 amino acids. The CDR3 here is CASSHPSRGETQYF. The CDR3 DNA reads as TGTGCCAGCAGCCACCCAAGTCGAGGGGAGACCCAGTACTTC.

This clone has only a few counts. The genes are TRBV5-4 and TRBJ1-1; D is perhaps TRBD1 (6 bases). From germline, CDR1 is SGHNT and CDR2 YYREEE (reference sequence). Trimming removed 4 bases from V and 0 bases from J, with 10 bases in between. The CDR3 is 14 residues long. The CDR3 loop reads CASSPWDMNTEAFF. The CDR3, as DNA: TGTGCCAGCAGCCCATGGGACATGAACACTGAAGCTTTCTTT.

The J gene is TRBJ2-7, the V gene TRBV6-5; 13 bases fit TRBD2. Germline CDR1 reads MNHEY; CDR2 reads SVGAGI. This CDR3 comprises 13 residues. The V and J ends lost 8 bases and 5 bases, in that order; junction bases with no gene match: 3. The CDR3 is CASQGLAGNEQYF. CDR3 nucleotide sequence: TGTGCCAGCCAGGGACTAGCGGGAAACGAGCAGTACTTC.

This clone was observed once. The V and J genes are TRBV29-1 and TRBJ1-4, with D possibly TRBD1 on 5 matching bases. Germline-derived CDR1 and CDR2 are SQVTM and ANQGSEA. This CDR3 has 13 amino acids. V dropped 7 bases and J dropped 7 bases, with 16 bases sitting between them. CDR3 DNA: TGCAGCGCTTGTTTGGGGGATAGTGAAAAACTGTTTTTT. It specifies CSACLGDSEKLFF.

This clone was detected only a few times. The chain carries TRBV29-1 and TRBJ2-3; 8 nucleotides line up with TRBD2. CDR3 length equals 15 residues. Germline loops: CDR1 SQVTM, CDR2 ANQGSEA. J was trimmed by 4 bases and V by 2 bases; bases with no gene match: 8. CDR3 nucleotides: TGCAGCGTTGAACCCAGCGGGAGTCGTCCAGATACGCAGTATTTT. Encoded protein: CSVEPSGSRPDTQYF.

This clone was detected once. J is TRBJ2-1 and V is TRBV6-6; D is undetermined. Trimming took 6 bases from V and 4 from J, leaving 10 bases between them. The CDR3 contains 13 residues. Per the germline V gene, CDR1 is MNHNY and CDR2 is SVGAGI (reference sequence). Written as DNA, the CDR3 is TGTGCCAGCAGCACAGACTTGTACAATGAGCAGTTCTTC. Its translation is CASSTDLYNEQFF.

This rearrangement joins TRBV5-6 to TRBJ2-1; the D gene is possibly TRBD1 (5 bases). The CDR3 covers 16 residues. Trimming took 4 bases from V and 2 from J, leaving 16 bases between them. Germline CDR1 is SGHDT and CDR2 is YYEEEE. The CDR3 sequence: CASSPASRGPYNEQFF. The DNA of the CDR3 is TGTGCCAGCAGCCCGGCCAGTAGGGGCCCCTACAATGAGCAGTTCTTC. Full variable domain (rest looked up from reference TRBV5-6 and TRBJ2-1): DAGVTQSPTHLIKTRGQQVTLRCSPKSGHDTVSWYQQALGQGPQFIFQYYEEEERQRGNFPDRFSGHQFPNYSSELNVNALLLGDSALYLCASSPASRGPYNEQFFGPGTRLTVL.

The chain joins TRBV4-1 to TRBJ2-5; D is undetermined. CDR1 and CDR2 (germline): MGHRA, YSYEKL. Between the trimmed V and J ends, which lost 0 bases and 2 bases, there was a span of 7 bases. There are 14 residues in the CDR3. CDR3 region: CASSQEAAQETQYF. CDR3 DNA: TGCGCCAGCAGCCAAGAGGCGGCACAAGAGACCCAGTACTTC.